The clone carrying this TCR beta chain occurred once. As yet, its antigen is unknown. These data are taken from a study of cytomegalovirus exposure and HLA in healthy donors. Study results and limitations: In a later analysis, across HLA loci, associated TCR counts were highest for DRB1, lowest for HLA-C.

Vbeta (60) and Jbeta (13) primers were used in the PCR. The table came from immunoSEQ multiplex PCR; TCRdb's copy has only in-frame clones and leaves some out. The sample includes approximately 44,000 clones, approximately 77% of them seen just once. The origin of this receptor is a young man in good health and CMV-seronegative. The specimen was PBMCs.

CDR3 loop: CASSESRLAGTDTQYF. The CDR3 nucleotides read TGCGCCAGCAGTGAGTCGAGGCTAGCGGGGACAGATACGCAGTATTTT. The rearrangement joins TRBV10-1 to TRBJ2-3, with TRBD2 identical over 9 bases. Germline CDR1 WNHNN, CDR2 SYGVQD (reference sequence). Trimming took 0 bases from V and 3 from J; bases not matched to a gene: 4. The CDR3 has 16 residues.